These T cell receptor beta chains were read from a single sample in a study of blood T cell repertoires in COVID-19. Repertoires were generated with immunoSEQ multiplex PCR, while TCRdb's copy carries only in-frame clones and drops some. The sample has 250,000 to 300,000 clones; under 90% are singletons. Specimen: PBMCs or T cells enriched from blood (not recorded which). All receptors derive from a woman aged 40 to 50 who had recovered from COVID-19. The CDR3 runs from the conserved cysteine through the conserved F or W. A D gene is named only where the DNA matches it firmly. Size is omitted from some rows. Given values are once, few, many or a class for expanded clones.

CDR3nt: TGTGCCAGCAGCCAAGTCCGCGGGAGGACCGGGGAGCTGTTTTTT; CDR3aa: CASSQVRGRTGELFF; d_gene: TRBD2; v_gene: TRBV14; abundance: .; j_gene: TRBJ2-2
CDR3nt: TGCAGCGCCTCTCCTATGAACACTGAAGCTTTCTTT; CDR3aa: CSASPMNTEAFF; d_gene: .; v_gene: TRBV29-1; abundance: .; j_gene: TRBJ1-1
CDR3nt: TGCGCCAGCAGCCAGGGGGCCAAAAACATTCAGTACTTC; CDR3aa: CASSQGAKNIQYF; d_gene: .; v_gene: TRBV5-1; abundance: .; j_gene: TRBJ2-4
CDR3nt: TGTGCCAGCAGCCAATCGACGAGGGGGATTAATGAAAAACTGTTTTTT; CDR3aa: CASSQSTRGINEKLFF; d_gene: .; v_gene: TRBV14; abundance: .; j_gene: TRBJ1-4
CDR3nt: TGTGCCAGCAGTGAGGAGGTGGGCACTGAAGCTTTCTTT; CDR3aa: CASSEEVGTEAFF; d_gene: .; v_gene: TRBV2; abundance: .; j_gene: TRBJ1-1
CDR3nt: TGTGCCGGGGGACAGGGGACTAACTATGGCTACACCTTC; CDR3aa: CAGGQGTNYGYTF; d_gene: TRBD1; v_gene: TRBV2; abundance: .; j_gene: TRBJ1-2
CDR3nt: TGTGCCAGCAGCGCCCCTGGGGGGGGTATCTCTGGAAACACCATATATTTT; CDR3aa: CASSAPGGGISGNTIYF; d_gene: .; v_gene: TRBV7-9; abundance: .; j_gene: TRBJ1-3
CDR3nt: TGTGCCAGCAGGAGCTCGGTGGCGGGAGGGTACAATGAGCAGTTCTTC; CDR3aa: CASRSSVAGGYNEQFF; d_gene: TRBD2; v_gene: TRBV7-8; abundance: few; j_gene: TRBJ2-1
CDR3nt: TGTGCCAGCTCACCTTCCGGGGCTAACTATGGCTACACCTTC; CDR3aa: CASSPSGANYGYTF; d_gene: .; v_gene: TRBV18; abundance: .; j_gene: TRBJ1-2
CDR3nt: TGCGCCAGCAGCTCAAGGACAGGGACATCCACAGATACGCAGTATTTT; CDR3aa: CASSSRTGTSTDTQYF; d_gene: TRBD1; v_gene: TRBV5-1; abundance: .; j_gene: TRBJ2-3
CDR3nt: TGTGCCAGCAGCACGCTACCGGGACAGCATAACTATGGCTACACCTTC; CDR3aa: CASSTLPGQHNYGYTF; d_gene: TRBD1; v_gene: TRBV7-9; abundance: once; j_gene: TRBJ1-2
CDR3nt: TGTGCCAGTAGTGTCCGGGACAGGGTAAATGAGCAGTTCTTC; CDR3aa: CASSVRDRVNEQFF; d_gene: TRBD1; v_gene: TRBV19; abundance: .; j_gene: TRBJ2-1
CDR3nt: TGTGCCAGCAGTTCCGGGACACCAAATGAAAAACTGTTTTTT; CDR3aa: CASSSGTPNEKLFF; d_gene: .; v_gene: TRBV5-8; abundance: .; j_gene: TRBJ1-4
CDR3nt: TGCGCCAGCAGCTTATCTGGGGGCGGCGATACGCAGTATTTT; CDR3aa: CASSLSGGGDTQYF; d_gene: .; v_gene: TRBV5-1; abundance: once; j_gene: TRBJ2-3
CDR3nt: TGTGCCAGCAGTTTACTAGGAACTGGAGGCAGTCAGTACTTC; CDR3aa: CASSLLGTGGSQYF; d_gene: .; v_gene: TRBV27; abundance: .; j_gene: TRBJ2-4
CDR3nt: TGCAGTGCTAGAGATCTGACTGCACAGTTCTTC; CDR3aa: CSARDLTAQFF; d_gene: .; v_gene: TRBV20-1; abundance: .; j_gene: TRBJ2-1
CDR3nt: TGTGCCAGCAGATGGGACAGGGTGAACACTGAAGCTTTCTTT; CDR3aa: CASRWDRVNTEAFF; d_gene: TRBD1; v_gene: TRBV6-5; abundance: .; j_gene: TRBJ1-1
CDR3nt: TGTGCCAGCAGCCAAAGGACAGTGGAGACCCAGTACTTC; CDR3aa: CASSQRTVETQYF; d_gene: .; v_gene: TRBV3-1/TRBV3-2; abundance: .; j_gene: TRBJ2-5
CDR3nt: TGTGCCAGTTCCTCAATTGGCGGGAGTGAATACAATGAGCAGTTCTTC; CDR3aa: CASSSIGGSEYNEQFF; d_gene: TRBD2; v_gene: TRBV19; abundance: .; j_gene: TRBJ2-1
CDR3nt: TGCGCCAGCAGCTCGACAGGGGATTCACCCCTCCACTTT; CDR3aa: CASSSTGDSPLHF; d_gene: TRBD1; v_gene: TRBV5-1; abundance: once; j_gene: TRBJ1-6
CDR3nt: TGTGCCAGCAGCTTCCGTCAGGGGATAACTGAAGCTTTCTTT; CDR3aa: CASSFRQGITEAFF; d_gene: .; v_gene: TRBV7-2; abundance: .; j_gene: TRBJ1-1
CDR3nt: TGTGCCAGCAGTGACCCCAGGGTCCCGAACACTGAAGCTTTCTTT; CDR3aa: CASSDPRVPNTEAFF; d_gene: .; v_gene: TRBV2; abundance: few; j_gene: TRBJ1-1
CDR3nt: TGCGCCAGCAGCAGGCAGGGGGATCCTGAAGCTTTCTTT; CDR3aa: CASSRQGDPEAFF; d_gene: TRBD1; v_gene: TRBV5-1; abundance: .; j_gene: TRBJ1-1
CDR3nt: TGCGCCAGCAGTGAGTCGCGGGGGGGCCAAGGTACGCAGTATTTT; CDR3aa: CASSESRGGQGTQYF; d_gene: TRBD2; v_gene: TRBV10-1; abundance: .; j_gene: TRBJ2-3
CDR3nt: TGTGCCAGCAGCTTCACAGGGGGCTGGGAGACCCAGTACTTC; CDR3aa: CASSFTGGWETQYF; d_gene: TRBD1; v_gene: TRBV13; abundance: once; j_gene: TRBJ2-5
CDR3nt: TGTGCCAGCAGCTTAGGTGGCAGGGGACCAAACTCATATGGCTACACCTTC; CDR3aa: CASSLGGRGPNSYGYTF; d_gene: .; v_gene: TRBV7-2; abundance: .; j_gene: TRBJ1-2
CDR3nt: TGTGCCAGCAGCGTAGAGGCAGAAAGACTCTATAATTCACCCCTCCACTTT; CDR3aa: CASSVEAERLYNSPLHF; d_gene: .; v_gene: TRBV9; abundance: .; j_gene: TRBJ1-6
CDR3nt: TGTGCCAGTACCGACGGGGGGGCTTGGACTGAAGCTTTCTTT; CDR3aa: CASTDGGAWTEAFF; d_gene: .; v_gene: TRBV19; abundance: .; j_gene: TRBJ1-1
CDR3nt: TGTGCCTGGAGCATAATCCGGGACAGGGGAGGGAATACCTTC; CDR3aa: CAWSIIRDRGGNTF; d_gene: TRBD1; v_gene: TRBV30; abundance: .; j_gene: TRBJ1-2
CDR3nt: TGCGCCAGCAGCTTGCAAGGGGATACTCAGCCCCAGCATTTT; CDR3aa: CASSLQGDTQPQHF; d_gene: .; v_gene: TRBV5-1; abundance: .; j_gene: TRBJ1-5
CDR3nt: TGTGCCAGTAGTTGGGACCAGGGGAAGGATGGCTACACCTTC; CDR3aa: CASSWDQGKDGYTF; d_gene: .; v_gene: TRBV19; abundance: .; j_gene: TRBJ1-2
CDR3nt: TGTGCCAGCAGTCAAACAGGTGAAGCTTTCTTT; CDR3aa: CASSQTGEAFF; d_gene: .; v_gene: TRBV7-6; abundance: .; j_gene: TRBJ1-1
CDR3nt: TGCAGCGTTGGGACTCCTGCCTACGAGCAGTACTTC; CDR3aa: CSVGTPAYEQYF; d_gene: .; v_gene: TRBV29-1; abundance: .; j_gene: TRBJ2-7
CDR3nt: TGTGCCAGCAGTTCTACTGGGACAGGGCGTCCCTACGAGCAGTACTTC; CDR3aa: CASSSTGTGRPYEQYF; d_gene: TRBD1; v_gene: TRBV6-2/TRBV6-3; abundance: once; j_gene: TRBJ2-7
CDR3nt: TGTGCCAGCTCACCCCTTCCGCGGACTAGCGGGGGGGCTAGCACAGATACGCAGTATTTT; CDR3aa: CASSPLPRTSGGASTDTQYF; d_gene: TRBD2; v_gene: TRBV18; abundance: .; j_gene: TRBJ2-3
CDR3nt: TGTGCCAGCAGTGTATCAGGGTCTGGGGCCAACGTCCTGACTTTC; CDR3aa: CASSVSGSGANVLTF; d_gene: .; v_gene: TRBV25-1; abundance: .; j_gene: TRBJ2-6
CDR3nt: TGTGCCAGCAGCCCCCGCCTAGATCCAAACACCGGGGAGCTGTTTTTT; CDR3aa: CASSPRLDPNTGELFF; d_gene: .; v_gene: TRBV9; abundance: .; j_gene: TRBJ2-2
CDR3nt: TGTGCCAGCAGTGAAGGACAGAGCTCTGGAAACACCATATATTTT; CDR3aa: CASSEGQSSGNTIYF; d_gene: .; v_gene: TRBV2; abundance: .; j_gene: TRBJ1-3
CDR3nt: TGTGCCACCAGCAGGGCTGGGAGAGGTGGGGAGCTGTTTTTT; CDR3aa: CATSRAGRGGELFF; d_gene: .; v_gene: TRBV15; abundance: once; j_gene: TRBJ2-2
CDR3nt: TGTGCCAGCAGCTTGGGTAGCGGGAGCTCCTACGAGCAGTACTTC; CDR3aa: CASSLGSGSSYEQYF; d_gene: TRBD2; v_gene: TRBV5-8; abundance: .; j_gene: TRBJ2-7
CDR3nt: TGTGCCAGCAGTTGGGGCTACAACACTGAAGCTTTCTTT; CDR3aa: CASSWGYNTEAFF; d_gene: .; v_gene: TRBV12-3/TRBV12-4; abundance: .; j_gene: TRBJ1-1
CDR3nt: TGTGCCAGCAGCACCGGGTCTTCAAATCAGCCCCAGCATTTT; CDR3aa: CASSTGSSNQPQHF; d_gene: .; v_gene: TRBV2; abundance: .; j_gene: TRBJ1-5
CDR3nt: TGTGCCAGCAGCAAAGGGAACAGAGTCTACGAGCAGTACTTC; CDR3aa: CASSKGNRVYEQYF; d_gene: .; v_gene: TRBV21-1; abundance: .; j_gene: TRBJ2-7
CDR3nt: TGCAGCGTGGGATACGCGGGGGGCAGAAATGAGCAGTTCTTC; CDR3aa: CSVGYAGGRNEQFF; d_gene: TRBD2; v_gene: TRBV29-1; abundance: .; j_gene: TRBJ2-1
CDR3nt: TGTGCCAGCAGCTTACGTGTCGGTTACGAGCAGTACTTC; CDR3aa: CASSLRVGYEQYF; d_gene: .; v_gene: TRBV5-6; abundance: .; j_gene: TRBJ2-7
CDR3nt: TGTGCCAGCCGGGTCATCGGCAATCAGCCCCAGCATTTT; CDR3aa: CASRVIGNQPQHF; d_gene: .; v_gene: TRBV6-5; abundance: .; j_gene: TRBJ1-5
CDR3nt: TGTGCCAGCAGTGGTACAGGGGGCGCGAGGAATCAGCCCCAGCATTTT; CDR3aa: CASSGTGGARNQPQHF; d_gene: TRBD1; v_gene: TRBV27; abundance: .; j_gene: TRBJ1-5
CDR3nt: TGTGCCAGCAGCTTAACAGGGGCCAACGTCCTGACTTTC; CDR3aa: CASSLTGANVLTF; d_gene: .; v_gene: TRBV7-9; abundance: .; j_gene: TRBJ2-6
CDR3nt: TGTGCCAGCAGTTTGTTAGTGGTGCAGTATTTT; CDR3aa: CASSLLVVQYF; d_gene: .; v_gene: TRBV12-3/TRBV12-4; abundance: .; j_gene: TRBJ2-3
CDR3nt: TGTGCCAGTGTAGCGGGCAACTCCTACAATGAGCAGTTCTTC; CDR3aa: CASVAGNSYNEQFF; d_gene: TRBD2; v_gene: TRBV6-5; abundance: .; j_gene: TRBJ2-1
CDR3nt: TGTGCCAGCAGCGTAGCTGGGGCCGATAACTATGGCTACACCTTC; CDR3aa: CASSVAGADNYGYTF; d_gene: .; v_gene: TRBV9; abundance: .; j_gene: TRBJ1-2
CDR3nt: TGTGCCAGCAGCTTGGGGACAGGGGTCGGTGAAGCTTTCTTT; CDR3aa: CASSLGTGVGEAFF; d_gene: TRBD1; v_gene: TRBV5-4; abundance: .; j_gene: TRBJ1-1
CDR3nt: TGTGCCAGCGGAGGGGGCGCGAAGACAGATACGCAGTATTTT; CDR3aa: CASGGGAKTDTQYF; d_gene: .; v_gene: TRBV7-2; abundance: .; j_gene: TRBJ2-3